These 8 T cell receptor beta chains originate from one sample sequenced in a study of blood T cell repertoires in COVID-19. Measured with immunoSEQ multiplex PCR; TCRdb has only the in-frame clones, and not every one. The repertoire holds some 460,000 clones, with 87% as singletons. Material: PBMCs or T cells enriched from blood (not recorded which). These receptor sequences come from a woman aged 18-29 years who had recovered from COVID-19.

This chain connects TRBV5-5 to TRBJ1-5; 7 nucleotides match TRBD1. CDR3 length: 17 amino acids. Germline loops: CDR1 SGHKS, CDR2 YYEKEE (reference sequence). The J segment lost 4 bases and the V segment lost 0 bases, leaving 10 bases of the junction unmatched. CDR3 sequence (DNA): TGTGCCAGCAGCTTGGAGGGGTCGGCAGGGGGGAATCAGCCCCAGCATTTT. This codes for CASSLEGSAGGNQPQHF. Together with reference TRBV5-5 and TRBJ1-5, the CDR3 gives the full variable domain: DAGVTQSPTHLIKTRGQQVTLRCSPISGHKSVSWYQQVLGQGPQFIFQYYEKEERGRGNFPDRFSARQFPNYSSELNVNALLLGDSALYLCASSLEGSAGGNQPQHFGDGTRLSIL.

The chain uses TRBV28 and TRBJ1-2; 12 positions match TRBD1. V lost 5 bases and J lost 4; bases outside the gene matches: 8. Germline CDR1 and CDR2: MDHEN and SYDVKM. The CDR3 consists of 16 residues. As DNA, the CDR3 is TGTGCCAGCAGTACTCCGGGACAGGGGGCCTTCTATGGCTACACCTTC. Residues: CASSTPGQGAFYGYTF.

The rearrangement links TRBV29-1 to TRBJ2-3; 11 nucleotides align to TRBD2. The CDR3 length is 13 residues. The V and J ends lost 7 bases and 4 bases, in that order; junction bases with no gene match: 4. The germline V gene has CDR1 SQVTM and CDR2 ANQGSEA. The CDR3 is CSGSGGAADTQYF. DNA of the CDR3: TGCAGCGGTAGCGGGGGGGCGGCAGATACGCAGTATTTT.

The chain joins TRBV10-2 to TRBJ1-1; D unclear. Germline-derived CDR1 and CDR2 are WSHSY and SAAADI. With 7 bases removed from V and 4 bases from J, the gap between germline ends came to 7 bases. The CDR3 is 11 residues long. CDR3 loop: CASMEGTEAFF. CDR3 DNA: TGCGCCAGCATGGAGGGCACTGAAGCTTTCTTT.

This clone was detected only a few times. J is TRBJ1-1 and V is TRBV11-2, with 7 nucleotides matching TRBD1. Germline V lookup: CDR1 SGHAT, CDR2 FQNNGV. The CDR3 runs to 14 residues. J gave up 6 bases and V 4 bases, and 8 bases lay outside the gene matches. CDR3: CASSSNRGRAEAFF. CDR3 sequence (DNA): TGTGCCAGCAGCTCCAACAGGGGTAGGGCTGAAGCTTTCTTT. Full variable domain (outside the CDR3, taken from reference TRBV11-2 and TRBJ1-1): EAGVAQSPRYKIIEKRQSVAFWCNPISGHATLYWYQQILGQGPKLLIQFQNNGVVDDSQLPKDRFSAERLKGVDSTLKIQPAKLEDSAVYLCASSSNRGRAEAFFGQGTRLTVV.

The CDR3 bases are TGTGCCAGCACAAAGCGGGGAGGCTCGTACAATGAGCAGTTCTTC. It translates to CASTKRGGSYNEQFF. The chain links TRBV2 to TRBJ2-1; 7 nucleotides agree with TRBD2. V dropped 7 bases and J dropped 4; count of bases not matched to a gene: 10. CDR3 size: 15 residues. Germline CDR1 is SNHLY and CDR2 is FYNNEI.

This clone appeared once. The chain recombines TRBV5-6 with TRBJ1-3, with 10 positions matching TRBD1. This CDR3 is 15 amino acids long. J gave up 10 bases and V 1 base, and 8 bases lay outside the gene matches. Germline V gene data show CDR1 as SGHDT and CDR2 as YYEEEE. The CDR3 sequence: CASSLTGTGVETIYF. CDR3 nucleotide sequence: TGTGCCAGCAGCTTGACCGGGACAGGGGTAGAAACCATATATTTT.

The J gene is TRBJ1-5, the V gene TRBV5-5; D gene ambiguous. The V end was cut by 0 bases, the J end by 3 bases, with 7 bases between. Germline V gene sequence: CDR1 SGHKS, CDR2 YYEKEE (reference sequence). The CDR3 sequence is 14 residues long. The CDR3 region has the DNA TGTGCCAGCAGCTTGGGTAGTAACAATCAGCCCCAGCATTTT. Protein: CASSLGSNNQPQHF.